One and the same sample provided the 3 T cell receptor beta chains below, sequenced in a study of blood T cell repertoires in COVID-19. The table came from immunoSEQ multiplex PCR; TCRdb's copy has only in-frame clones and leaves some out. The sample consists of tens of thousands of clones, roughly four fifths of them appearing once. Sequenced: peripheral blood. Every receptor here comes from a woman older than 75 with acute or convalescent COVID-19.

The chain joins TRBV6-6 to TRBJ1-1, with D possibly matching TRBD1 (6 bases). The CDR3 runs to 15 residues. Germline loops: CDR1 MNHNY, CDR2 SVGAGI (reference sequence). V dropped 5 bases and J dropped 4 bases, with 17 bases sitting between them. The CDR3 DNA is TGTGCCAGCAGTCGAACGACAGGTGGGGGCACTGAAGCTTTCTTT. Its translation is CASSRTTGGGTEAFF.

This sequence joins TRBV29-1 and TRBJ1-4; no clear D. The CDR3 is made up of 13 amino acids. Germline lookup yields CDR1 SQVTM and CDR2 ANQGSEA. Trimming left V 7 bases short and J 6 bases short, with 15 bases between. CDR3 residues: CSARSAPDEKLFF. The CDR3 DNA reads TGCAGCGCGCGGAGTGCGCCGGATGAAAAACTGTTTTTT.

This clone was found a few times. The chain is built from TRBV7-9 and TRBJ1-3; D possibly corresponds to TRBD1 (6 bases). Germline CDR1 is SEHNR and CDR2 is FQNEAQ (reference sequence). This CDR3 is built from 15 residues. Trimming left V 5 bases short and J 5 bases short, with 16 bases between. Written as DNA, the CDR3 is TGTGCCAGCAGCCCAACGACGGGACAAAGAAACACCATATATTTT. Its protein is CASSPTTGQRNTIYF. The full variable domain, completed using reference TRBV7-9 and TRBJ1-3, is DTGVSQNPRHKITKRGQNVTFRCDPISEHNRLYWYRQTLGQGPEFLTYFQNEAQLEKSRLLSDRFSAERPKGSFSTLEIQRTEQGDSAMYLCASSPTTGQRNTIYFGEGSWLTVV.